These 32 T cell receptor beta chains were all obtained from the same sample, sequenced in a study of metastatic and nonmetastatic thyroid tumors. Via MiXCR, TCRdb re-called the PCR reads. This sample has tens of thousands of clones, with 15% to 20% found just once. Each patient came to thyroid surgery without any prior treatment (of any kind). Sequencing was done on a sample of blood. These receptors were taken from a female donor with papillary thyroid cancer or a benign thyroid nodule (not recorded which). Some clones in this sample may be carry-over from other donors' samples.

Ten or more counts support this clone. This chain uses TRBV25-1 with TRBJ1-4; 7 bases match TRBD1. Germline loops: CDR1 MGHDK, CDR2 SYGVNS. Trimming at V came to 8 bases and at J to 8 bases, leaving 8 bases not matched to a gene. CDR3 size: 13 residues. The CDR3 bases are TGTGCCAGCCGCCACAGGGGAGGGGAAAAACTGTTTTTT. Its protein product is CASRHRGGEKLFF.

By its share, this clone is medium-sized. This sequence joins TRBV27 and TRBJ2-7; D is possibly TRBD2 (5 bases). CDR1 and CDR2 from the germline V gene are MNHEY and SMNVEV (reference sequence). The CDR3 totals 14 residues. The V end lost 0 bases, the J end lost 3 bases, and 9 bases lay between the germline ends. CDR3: CASSLSRARYEQYF. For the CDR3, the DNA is TGTGCCAGCAGTTTATCGAGGGCCCGCTACGAGCAGTACTTC.

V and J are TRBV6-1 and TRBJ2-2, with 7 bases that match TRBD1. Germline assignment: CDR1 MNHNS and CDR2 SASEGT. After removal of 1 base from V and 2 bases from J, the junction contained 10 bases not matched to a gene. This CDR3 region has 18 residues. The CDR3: CASSEGVGTEDNTGELFF. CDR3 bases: TGTGCCAGCAGTGAAGGGGTGGGGACAGAAGATAACACCGGGGAGCTGTTTTTT.

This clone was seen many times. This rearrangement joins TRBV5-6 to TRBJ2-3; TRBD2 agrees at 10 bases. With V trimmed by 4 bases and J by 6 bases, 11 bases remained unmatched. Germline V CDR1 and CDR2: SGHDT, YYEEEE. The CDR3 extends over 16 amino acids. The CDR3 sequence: CASSTLQRGGWDTQYF. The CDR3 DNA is TGTGCCAGCAGCACGCTTCAGCGGGGGGGCTGGGATACGCAGTATTTT.

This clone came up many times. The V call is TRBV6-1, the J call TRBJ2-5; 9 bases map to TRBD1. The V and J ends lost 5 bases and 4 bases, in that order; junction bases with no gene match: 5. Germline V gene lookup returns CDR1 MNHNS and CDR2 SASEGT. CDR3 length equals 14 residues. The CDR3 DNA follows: TGTGCCAGCAGTTTCGGACAGGGGATAGAGACCCAGTACTTC. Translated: CASSFGQGIETQYF.

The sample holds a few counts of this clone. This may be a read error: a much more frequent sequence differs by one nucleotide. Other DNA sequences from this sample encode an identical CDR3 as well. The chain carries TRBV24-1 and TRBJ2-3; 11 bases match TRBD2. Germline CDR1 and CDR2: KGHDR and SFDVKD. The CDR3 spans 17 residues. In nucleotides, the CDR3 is TGTGCCACCAGTGATTTGTCCGGGACTAGCGGCACAGATACTCAGTATTTT. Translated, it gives CATSDLSGTSGTDTQYF.

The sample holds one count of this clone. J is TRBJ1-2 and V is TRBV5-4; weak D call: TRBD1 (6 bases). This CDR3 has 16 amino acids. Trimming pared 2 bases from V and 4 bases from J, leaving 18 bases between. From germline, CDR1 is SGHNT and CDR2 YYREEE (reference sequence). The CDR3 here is CASSLYSGQRSYGYTF. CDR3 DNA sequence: TGTGCCAGCAGCTTATATTCTGGACAGCGAAGCTATGGCTACACCTTC.

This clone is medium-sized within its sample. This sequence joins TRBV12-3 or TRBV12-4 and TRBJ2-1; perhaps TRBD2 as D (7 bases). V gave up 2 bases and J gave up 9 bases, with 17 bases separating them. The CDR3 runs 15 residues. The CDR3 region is CASSLLGGAGSEQFF. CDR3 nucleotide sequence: TGTGCCAGCAGTTTATTGGGGGGGGCTGGCAGTGAGCAGTTCTTC.

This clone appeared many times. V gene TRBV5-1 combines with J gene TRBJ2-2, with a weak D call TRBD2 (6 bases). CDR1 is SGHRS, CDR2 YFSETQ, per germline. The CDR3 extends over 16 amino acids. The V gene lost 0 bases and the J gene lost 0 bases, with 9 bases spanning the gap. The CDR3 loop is CASSLEGRTNTGELFF. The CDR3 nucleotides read TGCGCCAGCAGCTTGGAGGGGAGGACGAACACCGGGGAGCTGTTTTTT. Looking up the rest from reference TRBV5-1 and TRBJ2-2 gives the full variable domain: KAGVTQTPRYLIKTRGQQVTLSCSPISGHRSVSWYQQTPGQGLQFLFEYFSETQRNKGNFPGRFSGRQFSNSRSEMNVSTLELGDSALYLCASSLEGRTNTGELFFGEGSRLTVL.

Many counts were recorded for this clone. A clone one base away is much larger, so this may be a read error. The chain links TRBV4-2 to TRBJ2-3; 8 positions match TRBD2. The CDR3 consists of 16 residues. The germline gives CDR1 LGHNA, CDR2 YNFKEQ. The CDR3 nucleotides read TGTGCCAGCAGCCAGAATAGCGGGGAGAGCACAGGTACGCAGTATTTT. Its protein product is CASSQNSGESTGTQYF.

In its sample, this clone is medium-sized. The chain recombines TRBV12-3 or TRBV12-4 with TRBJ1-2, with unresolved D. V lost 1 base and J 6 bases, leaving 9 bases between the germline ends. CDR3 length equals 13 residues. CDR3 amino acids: CASSLGRTNGYTF. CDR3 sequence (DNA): TGTGCCAGCAGTTTAGGCAGAACGAATGGCTACACCTTC.

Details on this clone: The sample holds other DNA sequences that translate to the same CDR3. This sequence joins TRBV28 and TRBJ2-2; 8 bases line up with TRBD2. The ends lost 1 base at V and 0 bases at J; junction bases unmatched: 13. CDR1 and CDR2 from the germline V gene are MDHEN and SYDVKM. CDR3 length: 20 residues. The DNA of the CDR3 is TGTGCCAGCAGTTTATCACCAGGTGGGCGGGGGGCATCGAACACCGGGGAGCTGTTTTTT. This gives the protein CASSLSPGGRGASNTGELFF.

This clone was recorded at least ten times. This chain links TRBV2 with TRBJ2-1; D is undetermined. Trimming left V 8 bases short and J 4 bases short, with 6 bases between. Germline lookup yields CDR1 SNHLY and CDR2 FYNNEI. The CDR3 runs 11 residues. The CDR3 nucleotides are TGTGCCAGCCAACTTTACAATGAGCAGTTCTTC. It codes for CASQLYNEQFF.

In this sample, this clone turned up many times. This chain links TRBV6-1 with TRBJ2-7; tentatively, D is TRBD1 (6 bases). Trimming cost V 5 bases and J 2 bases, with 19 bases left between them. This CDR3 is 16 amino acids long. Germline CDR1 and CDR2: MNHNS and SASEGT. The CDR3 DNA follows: TGTGCCAGCAGTCCTCACCCCGACAGGTTCGCCTACGAGCAGTACTTC. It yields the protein CASSPHPDRFAYEQYF.

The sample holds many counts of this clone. The CDR3 here is CSVGMYLGTEAFF. CDR3 DNA: TGCAGCGTTGGGATGTACTTGGGCACTGAAGCTTTCTTT. The rearrangement uses TRBV29-1 and TRBJ1-1; D is unclear. Germline V CDR1 and CDR2: SQVTM, ANQGSEA. CDR3 length: 13 residues. The V end lost 4 bases, the J end lost 4 bases, and 13 bases lay between the germline ends.

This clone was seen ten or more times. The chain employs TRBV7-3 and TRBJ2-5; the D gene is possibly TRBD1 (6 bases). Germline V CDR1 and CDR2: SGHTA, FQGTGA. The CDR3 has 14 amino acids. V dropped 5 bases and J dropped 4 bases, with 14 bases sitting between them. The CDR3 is CASSRRGSGETQYF. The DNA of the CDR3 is TGTGCCAGCAGCCGTAGGGGGAGCGGAGAGACCCAGTACTTC.

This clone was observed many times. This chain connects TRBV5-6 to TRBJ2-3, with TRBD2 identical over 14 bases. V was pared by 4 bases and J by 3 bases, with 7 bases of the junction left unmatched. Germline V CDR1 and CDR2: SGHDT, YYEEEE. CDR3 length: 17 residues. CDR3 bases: TGTGCCAGCAGCCGTCCCGGGACTAGCGGGAGAACAGATACGCAGTATTTT. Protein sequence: CASSRPGTSGRTDTQYF.

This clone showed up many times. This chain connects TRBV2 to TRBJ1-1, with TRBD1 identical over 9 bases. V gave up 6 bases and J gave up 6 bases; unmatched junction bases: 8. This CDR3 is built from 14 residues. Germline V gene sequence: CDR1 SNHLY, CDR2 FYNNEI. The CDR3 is CASRGGQGGPEAFF. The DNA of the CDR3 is TGTGCCAGCAGAGGGGGACAGGGTGGGCCTGAAGCTTTCTTT.

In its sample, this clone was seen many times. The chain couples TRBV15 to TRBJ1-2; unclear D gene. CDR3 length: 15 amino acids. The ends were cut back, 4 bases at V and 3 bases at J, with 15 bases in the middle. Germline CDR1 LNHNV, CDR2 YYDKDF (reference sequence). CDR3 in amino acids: CATSTAVEADYGYTF. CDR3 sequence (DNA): TGTGCCACCAGCACGGCCGTAGAGGCGGACTATGGCTACACCTTC.

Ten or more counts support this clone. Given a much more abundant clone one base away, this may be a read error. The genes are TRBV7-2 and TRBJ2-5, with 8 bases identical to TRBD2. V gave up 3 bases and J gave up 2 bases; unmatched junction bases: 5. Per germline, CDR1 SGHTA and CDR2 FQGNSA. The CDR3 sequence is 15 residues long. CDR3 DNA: TGTGCCAGCAGCTTCGGCGGGGGGTGGCAAGAGACCCAGTACTTC. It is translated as CASSFGGGWQETQYF. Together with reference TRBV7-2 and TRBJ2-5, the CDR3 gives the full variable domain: GAGVSQSPSNKVTEKGKDVELRCDPISGHTALYWYRQSLGQGLEFLIYFQGNSAPDKSGLPSDRFSAERTGGSVSTLTIQRTQQEDSAVYLCASSFGGGWQETQYFGPGTRLLVL.

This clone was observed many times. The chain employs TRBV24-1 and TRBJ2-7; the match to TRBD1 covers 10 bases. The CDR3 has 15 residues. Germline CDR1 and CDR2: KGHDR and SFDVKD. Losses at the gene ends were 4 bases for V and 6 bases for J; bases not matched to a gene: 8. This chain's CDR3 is CATSDGQGDLGEQYF. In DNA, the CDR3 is TGTGCCACCAGTGACGGACAGGGGGACCTCGGCGAGCAGTACTTC.

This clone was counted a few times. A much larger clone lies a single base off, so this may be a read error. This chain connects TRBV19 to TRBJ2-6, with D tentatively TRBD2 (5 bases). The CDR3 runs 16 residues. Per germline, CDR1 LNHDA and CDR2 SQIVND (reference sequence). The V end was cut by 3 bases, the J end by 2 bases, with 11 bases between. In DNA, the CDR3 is TGTGCCAGTAGTATTCGGGGTACTGCTGGGGCCAACGTCCTGACTTTC. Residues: CASSIRGTAGANVLTF.

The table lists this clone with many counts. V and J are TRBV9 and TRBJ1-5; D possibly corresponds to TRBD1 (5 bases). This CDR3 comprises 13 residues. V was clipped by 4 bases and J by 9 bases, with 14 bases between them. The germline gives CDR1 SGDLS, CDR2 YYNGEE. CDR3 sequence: CASSLSGDRPQHF. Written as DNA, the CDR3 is TGTGCCAGCAGCTTGAGTGGGGACCGGCCCCAGCATTTT.

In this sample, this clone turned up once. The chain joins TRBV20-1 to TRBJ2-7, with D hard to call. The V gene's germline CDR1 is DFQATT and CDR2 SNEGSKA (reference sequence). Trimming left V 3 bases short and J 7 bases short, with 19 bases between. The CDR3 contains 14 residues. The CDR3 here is CSASPLSVLGEQYF. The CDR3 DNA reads TGCAGTGCTAGTCCCCTATCGGTATTGGGTGAGCAGTACTTC.

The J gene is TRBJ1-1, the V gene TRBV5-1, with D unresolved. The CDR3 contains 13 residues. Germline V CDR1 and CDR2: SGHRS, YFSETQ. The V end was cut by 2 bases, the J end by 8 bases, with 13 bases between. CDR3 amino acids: CASSFSGSREAFF. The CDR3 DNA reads TGCGCCAGCAGCTTTTCGGGGTCAAGAGAAGCTTTCTTT.

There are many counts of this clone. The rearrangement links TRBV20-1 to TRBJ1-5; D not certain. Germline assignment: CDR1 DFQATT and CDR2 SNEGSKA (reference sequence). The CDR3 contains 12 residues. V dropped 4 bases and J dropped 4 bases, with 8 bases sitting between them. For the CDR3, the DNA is TGCAGTGCTACTCAGAATAATCAGCCCCAGCATTTT. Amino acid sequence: CSATQNNQPQHF.

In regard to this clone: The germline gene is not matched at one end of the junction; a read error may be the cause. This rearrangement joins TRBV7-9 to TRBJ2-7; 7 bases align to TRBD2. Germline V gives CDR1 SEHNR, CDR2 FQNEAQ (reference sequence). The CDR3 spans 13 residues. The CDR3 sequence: CANSLVGLRRLNF. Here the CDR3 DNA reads TGTGCCAACAGCTTAGTGGGACTACGAAGATTGAACTTC.

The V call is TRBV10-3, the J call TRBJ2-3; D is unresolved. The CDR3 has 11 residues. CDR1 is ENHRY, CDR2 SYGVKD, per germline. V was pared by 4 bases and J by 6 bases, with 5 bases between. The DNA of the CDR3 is TGTGCCATCAGTGGCGGCGATACGCAGTATTTT. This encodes CAISGGDTQYF.

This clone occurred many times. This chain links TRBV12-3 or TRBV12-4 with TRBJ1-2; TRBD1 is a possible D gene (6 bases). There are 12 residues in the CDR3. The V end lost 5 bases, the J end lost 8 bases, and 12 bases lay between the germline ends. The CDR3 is CASSRQEEGYTF. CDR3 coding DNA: TGTGCCAGCAGTCGACAGGAGGAAGGCTACACCTTC.

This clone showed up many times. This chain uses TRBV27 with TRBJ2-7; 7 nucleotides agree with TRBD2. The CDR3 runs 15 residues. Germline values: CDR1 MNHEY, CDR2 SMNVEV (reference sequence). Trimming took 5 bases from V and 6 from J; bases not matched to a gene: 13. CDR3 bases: TGTGCCAGCAGTCCTTCTCCGGGGGGAGGTTTCGAGCAGTACTTC. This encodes CASSPSPGGGFEQYF.

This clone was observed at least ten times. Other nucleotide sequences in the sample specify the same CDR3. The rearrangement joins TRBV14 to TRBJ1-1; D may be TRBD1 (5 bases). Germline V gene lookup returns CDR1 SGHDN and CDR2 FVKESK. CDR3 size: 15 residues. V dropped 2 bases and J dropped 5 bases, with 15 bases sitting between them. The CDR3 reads CASSQLYGRGTEAFF. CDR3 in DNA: TGTGCCAGCAGCCAACTATACGGGCGGGGGACTGAAGCTTTCTTT. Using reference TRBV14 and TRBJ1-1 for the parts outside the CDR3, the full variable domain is EAGVTQFPSHSVIEKGQTVTLRCDPISGHDNLYWYRRVMGKEIKFLLHFVKESKQDESGMPNNRFLAERTGGTYSTLKVQPAELEDSGVYFCASSQLYGRGTEAFFGQGTRLTVV.

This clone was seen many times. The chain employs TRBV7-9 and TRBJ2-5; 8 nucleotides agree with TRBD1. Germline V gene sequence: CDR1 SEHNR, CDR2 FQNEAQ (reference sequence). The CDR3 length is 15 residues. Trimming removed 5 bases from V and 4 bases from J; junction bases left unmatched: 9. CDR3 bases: TGTGCCAGCAGCCCCCCCCGGACAGGGCTAGAGACCCAGTACTTC. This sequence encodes CASSPPRTGLETQYF. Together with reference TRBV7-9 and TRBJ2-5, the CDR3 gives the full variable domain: DTGVSQNPRHKITKRGQNVTFRCDPISEHNRLYWYRQTLGQGPEFLTYFQNEAQLEKSRLLSDRFSAERPKGSFSTLEIQRTEQGDSAMYLCASSPPRTGLETQYFGPGTRLLVL.